The rows below give T cell receptor beta chains drawn from one sample of a study of blood T cell repertoires in COVID-19. Sequenced by immunoSEQ multiplex PCR; TCRdb stores in-frame clones only, minus some. This sample has fewer than 250,000 clones, with roughly 83% found just once. The sample consisted of PBMCs or T cells enriched from blood (not recorded which). These receptors were obtained from a woman aged 45-59 years who had recovered from COVID-19. The CDR3 runs from the conserved cysteine through the conserved F or W. A D gene is named only where the DNA matches it firmly. Clone size is given for some rows only: seen once, a few or many times, or a class if the clone is expanded.

clone_size,j_call,d_call,v_call,cdr3_nt,cdr3_aa
NA,TRBJ2-3,NA,TRBV6-2/TRBV6-3,TGTGCCAGCAGTAACCCGACACCCGATACGCAGTATTTT,CASSNPTPDTQYF
NA,TRBJ2-2,NA,TRBV28,TGTGCCAGCAGTAAAACCCGGGACTACACCGGGGAGCTGTTTTTT,CASSKTRDYTGELFF
once,TRBJ1-5,NA,TRBV6-5,TGTGCCAGCAGTCCTAAGACGGGGGTGGTGACCCAGCATTTT,CASSPKTGVVTQHF
NA,TRBJ1-6,TRBD1,TRBV2,TGTGCCAGCAGCACAAACAGGGGTTCCAATTCACCCCTCCACTTT,CASSTNRGSNSPLHF
NA,TRBJ2-7,NA,TRBV6-2/TRBV6-3,TGTGCCAGCAGTTACGAAGCGGGGACAACCTACGAGCAGTACTTC,CASSYEAGTTYEQYF
once,TRBJ1-6,TRBD1,TRBV28,TGTGCCAGCCTTTCCAGGGGGCTGAATTCACCCCTCCACTTT,CASLSRGLNSPLHF
NA,TRBJ1-1,TRBD1,TRBV19,TGTGCCAGTAGTGCCAGGGACAGGCCGAACACTGAAGCTTTCTTT,CASSARDRPNTEAFF
NA,TRBJ1-4,NA,TRBV12-2,TGTGCAAGTCGCTCAGGACGGACAGGGGGCGAAAAAAAACTGTTTTTT,CASRSGRTGGEKKLFF
NA,TRBJ1-3,NA,TRBV5-4,TGTGCCAGCAGCGGTGCGGGGTCTGGAAACACCATATATTTT,CASSGAGSGNTIYF
NA,TRBJ2-7,NA,TRBV30,TGTGCCTGGAGTTGGGCTCGCCGTGCCGAGCAGTACTTC,CAWSWARRAEQYF
NA,TRBJ2-7,TRBD2,TRBV6-5,TGTGCCAGCAAAGGACTAGCGGGAGGGCCTCGGGAGCAGTACTTC,CASKGLAGGPREQYF
once,TRBJ1-5,NA,TRBV3-1/TRBV3-2,TGTGCCAGCAGCCAAGGGACACTTAGCAATCAGCCCCAGCATTTT,CASSQGTLSNQPQHF
NA,TRBJ2-7,NA,TRBV11-3,TGTGCCAGCAGCTTCCGACTGACGTCCTACGAGCAGTACTTC,CASSFRLTSYEQYF
NA,TRBJ2-3,NA,TRBV4-3,TGCGCCAGCAGCCAAGACGCGGGGCCGGCCACAGATACGCAGTATTTT,CASSQDAGPATDTQYF
NA,TRBJ2-1,NA,TRBV24-1,TGTGCCACCAGTGACCGGGACTCGTTCTACAATGAGCAGTTCTTC,CATSDRDSFYNEQFF
NA,TRBJ1-1,NA,TRBV9,TGTGCCAGCAGCGTAGCTACCCCCCCCATGAACACTGAAGCTTTCTTT,CASSVATPPMNTEAFF
NA,TRBJ1-1,TRBD1,TRBV6-5,TGTGCCAGCAGGACAGGGATCTCGGTCACTGAAGCTTTCTTT,CASRTGISVTEAFF
NA,TRBJ2-1,TRBD2,TRBV15,TGTGCCACCAGCAGAGGTGGAGCGGGGGAAACTTACAATGAGCAGTTCTTC,CATSRGGAGETYNEQFF
NA,TRBJ1-6,TRBD1,TRBV2,TGTGCCAGCAGGGGGGACAGGGTGAATAATTCACCCCTCCACTTT,CASRGDRVNNSPLHF
NA,TRBJ2-2,NA,TRBV18,TGTGCCAGCTCAAAAAAGACAGGCATAAACACCGGGGAGCTGTTTTTT,CASSKKTGINTGELFF
NA,TRBJ2-3,NA,TRBV10-3,TGTGCCATCAGAACAGGAACTAGCACAGATACGCAGTATTTT,CAIRTGTSTDTQYF
NA,TRBJ2-5,TRBD1,TRBV5-8,TGTGCCAGCAGCGTCGACAGGGTTGAGACCCAGTACTTC,CASSVDRVETQYF
NA,TRBJ1-1,NA,TRBV6-5,TGTGCCAGCCAACGGGTAATGAACACTGAAGCTTTCTTT,CASQRVMNTEAFF
NA,TRBJ2-2,NA,TRBV10-2,TGCGCCAGCAGCCCGGGTACAGGCGGCCCCGGGGAGCTGTTTTTT,CASSPGTGGPGELFF
NA,TRBJ2-5,NA,TRBV4-3,TGCGCCAGCAGCCAAGATATGGCAAGAAAAGAGACCCAGTACTTC,CASSQDMARKETQYF
NA,TRBJ1-2,NA,TRBV6-5,TGTGCCAGCAGTTACTCACAGGGAGGCTACACCTTC,CASSYSQGGYTF
once,TRBJ1-6,NA,TRBV7-8,TGTGCCAGCAGCCTATCAGGCAGGGGTAACTATAATTCACCCCTCCACTTT,CASSLSGRGNYNSPLHF
NA,TRBJ2-1,TRBD2,TRBV5-4,TGTGCCAGCACCGACGGACTAGCGTACAATGAGCAGTTCTTC,CASTDGLAYNEQFF
few,TRBJ2-7,NA,TRBV7-2,TGTGCCAGCAGCTTAGCGTCGGGGACCTACGAGCAGTACTTC,CASSLASGTYEQYF
few,TRBJ1-1,TRBD1,TRBV7-2,TGTGCCAGCAGCTTAGGTGGGAGACAGGGGGCGCGCACTGAAGCTTTCTTT,CASSLGGRQGARTEAFF